The 11 T cell receptor beta chains below all came from one sample that was sequenced in a study of blood T cells in healthy people across ages. Primed by a sample-barcoded 5' primer and a J-beta primer mix, a second PCR proceeded for roughly 7 to 12 cycles. One entry per CDR3 protein, called by TCRdb with MiXCR from the 5' RACE reads. The top ten clones hold about an eighth of a sample with around 1.1 million distinct CDR3 sequences, less than 45% of them seen once. Sequencing used blood. The receptors here all came from a man between 18 and 35 years old in good health.

This clonotype was counted only a few times. J is TRBJ2-3 and V is TRBV9, with 12 bases matching TRBD1. Germline CDR1 is SGDLS and CDR2 is YYNGEE. The CDR3 has 17 amino acids. With V trimmed by 0 bases and J by 5 bases, 7 bases remained unmatched. DNA of the CDR3: TGTGCCAGCAGCGTAGATCCGGGACAGGGGGCACGAGATACGCAGTATTTT. It specifies CASSVDPGQGARDTQYF.

This clonotype was observed a few times. This chain joins TRBV27 and TRBJ2-1; D possibly matches TRBD1 or TRBD2 (5 bases each). V was cut by 7 bases and J by 4 bases, with 17 bases left in between. The V gene's germline CDR1 is MNHEY and CDR2 SMNVEV (reference sequence). The CDR3 covers 15 residues. The CDR3 DNA sequence: TGTGCCAGCACCATTTCCCGGGACGGTTACAATGAGCAGTTCTTC. Its translation: CASTISRDGYNEQFF.

The chain combines TRBV7-9 with TRBJ2-3, with 8 nucleotides matching TRBD1. The CDR3 consists of 13 residues. V lost 6 bases, J lost 6 bases, and 5 bases stayed unmatched. Germline V gene sequence: CDR1 SEHNR, CDR2 FQNEAQ (reference sequence). CDR3 region: CASRPTGDDTQYF. The CDR3 region has the DNA TGTGCCAGCAGGCCGACAGGGGACGATACGCAGTATTTT. The whole variable domain, filled in from reference TRBV7-9 and TRBJ2-3, reads DTGVSQNPRHKITKRGQNVTFRCDPISEHNRLYWYRQTLGQGPEFLTYFQNEAQLEKSRLLSDRFSAERPKGSFSTLEIQRTEQGDSAMYLCASRPTGDDTQYFGPGTRLTVL.

This clonotype has more than one count but fewer than ten. The rearrangement links TRBV20-1 to TRBJ2-5; TRBD2 agrees at 8 bases. Germline lookup yields CDR1 DFQATT and CDR2 SNEGSKA (reference sequence). This CDR3 comprises 13 residues. The J segment lost 5 bases and the V segment lost 1 base, leaving 3 bases of the junction unmatched. The CDR3 bases are TGCAGTGCTAGAGCTGCTAGCGGGGAGACCCAGTACTTC. It codes for CSARAASGETQYF.

The rearrangement links TRBV6-5 to TRBJ2-7, with D perhaps being TRBD1 or TRBD2 (5 bases each). This CDR3 is built from 15 residues. Trimming took 0 bases from V and 0 from J, leaving 9 bases between them. Germline lookup yields CDR1 MNHEY and CDR2 SVGAGI. CDR3 in DNA: TGTGCCAGCAGTTACTCGAGGGACCCCTCCTACGAGCAGTACTTC. It is translated as CASSYSRDPSYEQYF.

This clonotype was seen a single time. A read error may account for a junction end that differs from germline. The chain has TRBV5-1 and TRBJ2-1, with D perhaps being TRBD1 or TRBD2 (5 bases each). The CDR3 sequence is 11 residues long. Germline V lookup: CDR1 SGHRS, CDR2 YFSETQ. The CDR3, as DNA: TGCGCCAGCACTGGGGGATATGAGCAGTTATTC. Translation: CASTGGYEQLF.

This clonotype was picked up a small number of times. The chain links TRBV20-1 to TRBJ1-2; D gene unclear. The CDR3 has 13 residues. Trimming removed 0 bases from V and 3 bases from J, with 8 bases in between. Germline values: CDR1 DFQATT, CDR2 SNEGSKA (reference sequence). DNA for the CDR3: TGCAGTGCTAGAGATCCTGGGCACTATGGCTACACCTTC. Encoded protein: CSARDPGHYGYTF.

The chain combines TRBV10-3 with TRBJ2-3; 9 bases line up with TRBD2. This CDR3 region has 15 residues. Germline V gives CDR1 ENHRY, CDR2 SYGVKD. With 6 bases clipped from V and 6 bases from J, the junction kept 10 bases outside the gene matches. The CDR3 region is CAISLIAGEGDTQYF. CDR3 sequence (DNA): TGTGCCATCAGCCTTATAGCGGGGGAAGGGGATACGCAGTATTTT.

This clonotype was seen many times. V is TRBV4-3 and J is TRBJ1-2, with a tentative D call TRBD1 (5 bases). V lost 5 bases and J lost 1, with 11 bases in between. CDR3 length: 14 residues. Per the germline V gene, CDR1 is LGHNA and CDR2 is YSLEER. The CDR3 region has the DNA TGCGCCAGCAGCTCAAGGGGCAGTAACTATGGCTACACCTTC. This gives the protein CASSSRGSNYGYTF.

In its sample, this clonotype was seen a few times. This rearrangement joins TRBV12-3 or TRBV12-4 to TRBJ1-4, with D unclear. The CDR3 extends over 13 amino acids. V gave up 2 bases and J gave up 5 bases, with 6 bases separating them. This CDR3 is CASSLQQNEKLFF. Here the CDR3 DNA reads TGTGCCAGCAGTTTACAGCAAAATGAAAAACTGTTTTTT.

The chain uses TRBV12-3 or TRBV12-4 and TRBJ1-2; TRBD1 aligns across 9 bases. The J segment lost 8 bases and the V segment lost 11 bases, leaving 12 bases of the junction unmatched. This CDR3 is built from 13 residues. CDR3 protein: CAGTGTGPSGYTF. The CDR3, as DNA: TGTGCCGGCACGGGGACAGGGCCCTCCGGCTACACCTTC.